The next 25 T cell receptor beta chains were all read from a single sample in a study of cytomegalovirus exposure and HLA in healthy donors. The PCR contained 60 Vbeta and 13 Jbeta primers. Clones were sequenced by immunoSEQ multiplex PCR, and TCRdb holds only the in-frame ones, with some missing. The sample lists some 150,000 clones; about 73% were seen once. Sample: PBMCs. Receptors originate from a woman in her fifties or sixties in good health and CMV-seropositive.

The CDR3 is CASSYSGQMYEQYF. The CDR3 coding sequence is TGTGCCAGCAGTTACTCCGGACAGATGTACGAGCAGTACTTC. V and J are TRBV6-5 and TRBJ2-5, with D perhaps TRBD1 (6 bases). Gene TRBJ2-7 matches the end of the DNA better, so the J call may be wrong. Germline-derived CDR1 and CDR2 are MNHEY and SVGAGI. CDR3 length: 14 residues.

The V and J genes are TRBV27 and TRBJ1-2; D is ambiguous. Trimming pared 0 bases from V and 4 bases from J, leaving 9 bases between. CDR1 is MNHEY, CDR2 SMNVEV, per germline (reference sequence). The CDR3 is 14 amino acids. CDR3 DNA: TGTGCCAGCAGTTTATCCGGTCACCTCTATGGCTACACCTTC. Protein: CASSLSGHLYGYTF.

As concerns this clone: Additional DNA sequences in this sample encode the identical CDR3. The rearrangement uses TRBV5-1 and TRBJ1-1, with 10 bases matching TRBD1. CDR3 length equals 14 residues. Germline V lookup: CDR1 SGHRS, CDR2 YFSETQ. Trimming cost V 4 bases and J 5 bases; bases outside gene matches: 5. CDR3 residues: CASSQGQGRTEAFF. CDR3 sequence (DNA): TGCGCCAGCAGCCAGGGACAGGGGCGTACTGAAGCTTTCTTT.

V gene TRBV28 combines with J gene TRBJ1-4; D uncertain. Germline loops: CDR1 MDHEN, CDR2 SYDVKM. V lost 2 bases, J lost 14 bases, and 12 bases lay in between. The length of the CDR3 is 12 residues. This CDR3 is CASSLPAERLFF. In DNA, the CDR3 is TGTGCCAGCAGTTTACCGGCAGAGCGGCTGTTTTTT.

The V call is TRBV2, the J call TRBJ1-1, with D maybe TRBD1 (5 bases). Germline V gene data show CDR1 as SNHLY and CDR2 as FYNNEI. The CDR3 length is 15 residues. The V gene lost 2 bases and the J gene lost 4 bases, with 14 bases spanning the gap. In DNA form, the CDR3 reads TGTGCCAGCAGTGAAATGGGGGGGGTAGGCACTGAAGCTTTCTTT. Translation: CASSEMGGVGTEAFF. Full variable domain (outside the CDR3, taken from reference TRBV2 and TRBJ1-1): EPEVTQTPSHQVTQMGQEVILRCVPISNHLYFYWYRQILGQKVEFLVSFYNNEISEKSEIFDDQFSVERPDGSNFTLKIRSTKLEDSAMYFCASSEMGGVGTEAFFGQGTRLTVV.

The rearrangement uses TRBV7-8 and TRBJ1-1; 10 bases are a match to TRBD1. The CDR3 is 14 amino acids. CDR1 and CDR2 from the germline V gene are SGHVS and FQNEAQ. The V gene end was trimmed by 3 bases and the J gene end by 5 bases; junction bases not matched to a gene: 3. CDR3 sequence reads: CASSFGQGGTEAFF. The CDR3 DNA is TGTGCCAGCAGCTTCGGACAGGGGGGAACTGAAGCTTTCTTT.

This clone was detected only a few times. V is TRBV4-1 and J is TRBJ1-1, with D uncertain. The CDR3 runs to 17 residues. Trimming shortened V by 4 bases and J by 4 bases, and 22 bases separated the two germline ends. Germline V gene data show CDR1 as MGHRA and CDR2 as YSYEKL. DNA for the CDR3: TGCGCCAGCAGCCCTCATAGCAACACGGGAAAAGGCACTGAAGCTTTCTTT. Amino acid sequence: CASSPHSNTGKGTEAFF.

This chain uses TRBV9 with TRBJ1-2; D is uncertain. The germline V gene encodes CDR1 SGDLS and CDR2 YYNGEE. CDR3 length: 13 residues. V lost 3 bases and J lost 1, with 7 bases in between. CDR3 in amino acids: CASSASVNYGYTF. The DNA of the CDR3 is TGTGCCAGCAGCGCCAGCGTTAACTATGGCTACACCTTC.

J is TRBJ2-7 and V is TRBV9, with 9 nucleotides matching TRBD2. The CDR3 runs 15 residues. Germline V gene lookup returns CDR1 SGDLS and CDR2 YYNGEE. V lost 3 bases to trimming and J lost 2 bases; unmatched junction nucleotides: 6. The CDR3 sequence is CASSATGTSPYEQYF. In DNA, the CDR3 is TGTGCCAGCAGCGCAACCGGGACTAGCCCCTACGAGCAGTACTTC.

The chain employs TRBV6-1 and TRBJ1-5; maybe TRBD1 (6 bases). The V gene lost 4 bases and the J gene lost 2 bases, with 12 bases spanning the gap. This CDR3 is 15 amino acids long. Looked up from germline, CDR1 is MNHNS and CDR2 is SASEGT. In DNA, the CDR3 is TGTGCCAGCAGTGTGAGGGGGGGCGGCAATCAGCCCCAGCATTTT. Protein sequence: CASSVRGGGNQPQHF.

J is TRBJ1-1 and V is TRBV10-2; TRBD1 matches 7 bases. Looked up from germline, CDR1 is WSHSY and CDR2 is SAAADI. V dropped 4 bases and J dropped 8; count of bases not matched to a gene: 4. This CDR3 comprises 12 residues. CDR3 DNA: TGCGCCAGCAGTGCGGGACAGTTCGAAGCTTTCTTT. Its translation is CASSAGQFEAFF.

The chain couples TRBV7-9 to TRBJ1-2; D might be TRBD1 (6 bases). The CDR3 has 16 amino acids. Trimming removed 4 bases from V and 2 bases from J, with 17 bases in between. Germline V gene data show CDR1 as SEHNR and CDR2 as FQNEAQ (reference sequence). The DNA of the CDR3 is TGTGCCAGCAGCTCCTTCGACAGGATCCTCAACTATGGCTACACCTTC. Amino acid sequence: CASSSFDRILNYGYTF.

The CDR3 sequence: CAISESPGNNQPQHF. CDR3 bases: TGTGCCATCAGTGAGTCGCCAGGGAACAATCAGCCCCAGCATTTT. This chain connects TRBV10-3 to TRBJ1-5, with a possible D match to TRBD1 (5 bases). Germline lookup yields CDR1 ENHRY and CDR2 SYGVKD. V was cut by 0 bases and J by 3 bases, with 9 bases left in between. CDR3 length: 15 residues.

V and J are TRBV19 and TRBJ1-5, with TRBD1 matching 8 bases. J gave up 4 bases and V 1 base, and 6 bases lay outside the gene matches. Germline CDR1 is LNHDA and CDR2 is SQIVND (reference sequence). The CDR3 runs 16 residues. As DNA, the CDR3 is TGTGCCAGTAGTATAGGGGCACAGGGGGTGAATCAGCCCCAGCATTTT. It encodes CASSIGAQGVNQPQHF.

The gene calls are TRBV20-1 and TRBJ2-7; no clear D. Germline CDR1 reads DFQATT; CDR2 reads SNEGSKA (reference sequence). This CDR3 comprises 11 residues. V lost 6 bases, J lost 4 bases, and 10 bases lay in between. The chain's CDR3 is CSAYTEYEQYF. The CDR3 bases are TGCAGTGCATACACAGAGTACGAGCAGTACTTC.

This clone showed up just once. The chain uses TRBV19 and TRBJ1-1; D uncertain. The CDR3 totals 14 residues. Germline V lookup: CDR1 LNHDA, CDR2 SQIVND (reference sequence). V lost 2 bases and J 5 bases, leaving 12 bases between the germline ends. Here the CDR3 reads CASSIMVSGTEAFF. As DNA, the CDR3 is TGTGCCAGTAGTATAATGGTATCGGGGACTGAAGCTTTCTTT.

V is TRBV19 and J is TRBJ2-5; possible D gene TRBD2, 6 bases. The germline gives CDR1 LNHDA, CDR2 SQIVND (reference sequence). The CDR3 is 11 amino acids. Trimming shortened V by 5 bases and J by 5 bases, and 6 bases separated the two germline ends. The CDR3 loop reads CASSGGETQYF. The CDR3 DNA is TGTGCCAGTAGTGGGGGGGAGACCCAGTACTTC.

V is TRBV5-8 and J is TRBJ2-7; 9 positions match TRBD1. Germline lookup yields CDR1 SGHTS and CDR2 YDEGEE. This CDR3 has 16 residues. With 5 bases clipped from V and 5 bases from J, the junction kept 14 bases outside the gene matches. The chain's CDR3 is CASSFRPGQGVDEQYF. The CDR3 nucleotides are TGTGCCAGCAGTTTCCGTCCGGGACAGGGAGTGGACGAGCAGTACTTC.

The chain couples TRBV5-1 to TRBJ2-5; 9 bases align to TRBD2. Germline CDR1 SGHRS, CDR2 YFSETQ. The CDR3 loop spans 15 amino acids. V was pared by 4 bases and J by 3 bases, with 7 bases of the junction left unmatched. CDR3 sequence: CASSPALAGEETQYF. CDR3 nucleotides: TGCGCCAGCAGCCCCGCTTTAGCGGGAGAAGAGACCCAGTACTTC.

This clone turned up a few times. J is TRBJ1-1 and V is TRBV2; 7 nucleotides match TRBD1. Germline trimming cut 3 bases from V and 4 bases from J; bases unmatched to any gene: 8. Germline loops: CDR1 SNHLY, CDR2 FYNNEI. This CDR3 has 15 residues. This CDR3 reads CASSDRRQGSTEAFF. The CDR3 DNA sequence: TGTGCCAGCAGTGATCGTCGACAGGGATCCACTGAAGCTTTCTTT.

This sequence joins TRBV29-1 and TRBJ2-1; 9 nucleotides match TRBD2. The ends lost 5 bases at V and 8 bases at J; junction bases unmatched: 13. Germline CDR1 and CDR2: SQVTM and ANQGSEA. The CDR3 sequence is 15 residues long. The CDR3 DNA reads TGCAGCGTTACACCCAGGGGCCTAGCGGGATATGAGCAGTTCTTC. Its protein product is CSVTPRGLAGYEQFF.

The V gene is TRBV7-3, the J gene TRBJ2-5; D possibly corresponds to TRBD1 (6 bases). V lost 5 bases, J lost 1 base, and 8 bases lay in between. CDR1 and CDR2 from the germline V gene are SGHTA and FQGTGA. The CDR3 has 13 amino acids. The CDR3 here is CASSQGFQETQYF. In DNA, the CDR3 is TGTGCCAGCAGCCAGGGGTTCCAAGAGACCCAGTACTTC.

The chain combines TRBV5-4 with TRBJ1-2; D gene unclear. The V and J ends lost 4 bases and 2 bases respectively, with 9 bases between them. Per germline, CDR1 SGHNT and CDR2 YYREEE (reference sequence). The CDR3 contains 13 residues. This chain's CDR3 is CASSREPNYGYTF. The CDR3 nucleotides read TGTGCCAGCAGCAGGGAGCCCAACTATGGCTACACCTTC.

This clone was counted only a few times. The chain uses TRBV2 and TRBJ1-5; 8 bases align to TRBD1. V lost 5 bases, J lost 8 bases, and 11 bases stayed unmatched. The germline V gene encodes CDR1 SNHLY and CDR2 FYNNEI. This CDR3 has 15 amino acids. The CDR3 DNA is TGTGCCAGCAGTACAGGGGGGAGCAGTGGGAAGCCCCAGCATTTT. It translates to CASSTGGSSGKPQHF.

The genes are TRBV10-1 and TRBJ1-1; D is unresolved. With 4 bases removed from V and 2 bases from J, the gap between germline ends came to 8 bases. Germline V gene lookup returns CDR1 WNHNN and CDR2 SYGVQD (reference sequence). The CDR3 has 13 amino acids. The CDR3 coding sequence is TGCGCCAGCAGTGTAGAAGATAACACTGAAGCTTTCTTT. This codes for CASSVEDNTEAFF.